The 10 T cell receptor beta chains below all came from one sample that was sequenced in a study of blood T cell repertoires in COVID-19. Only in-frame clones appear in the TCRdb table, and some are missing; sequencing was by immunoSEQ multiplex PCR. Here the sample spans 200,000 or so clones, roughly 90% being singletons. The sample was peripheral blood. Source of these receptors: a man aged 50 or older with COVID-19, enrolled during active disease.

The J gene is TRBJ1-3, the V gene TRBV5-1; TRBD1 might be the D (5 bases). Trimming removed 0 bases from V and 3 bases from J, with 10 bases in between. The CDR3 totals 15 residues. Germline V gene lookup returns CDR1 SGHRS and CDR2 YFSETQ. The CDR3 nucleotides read TGCGCCAGCAGCTTGGATCAGGGTTTTGGAAACACCATATATTTT. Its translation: CASSLDQGFGNTIYF.

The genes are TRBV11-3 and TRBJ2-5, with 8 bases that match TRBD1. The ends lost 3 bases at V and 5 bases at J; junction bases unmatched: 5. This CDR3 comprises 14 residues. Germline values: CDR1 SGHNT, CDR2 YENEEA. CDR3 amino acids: CASSFTQGAETQYF. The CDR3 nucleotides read TGTGCCAGCAGCTTTACCCAGGGGGCGGAGACCCAGTACTTC.

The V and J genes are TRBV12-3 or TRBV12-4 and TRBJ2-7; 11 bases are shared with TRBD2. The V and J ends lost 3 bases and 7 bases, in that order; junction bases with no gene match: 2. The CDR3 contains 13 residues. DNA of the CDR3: TGTGCCAGCAGTTTGACTAGCGGGATTGAGCAGTACTTC. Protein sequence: CASSLTSGIEQYF.

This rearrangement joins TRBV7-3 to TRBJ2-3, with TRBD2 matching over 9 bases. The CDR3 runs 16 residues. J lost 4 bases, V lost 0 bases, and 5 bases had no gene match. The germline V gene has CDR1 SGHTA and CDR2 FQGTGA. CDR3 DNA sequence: TGTGCCAGCAGCTTAACAACGCGGGGGGGCCCAGATACGCAGTATTTT. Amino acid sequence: CASSLTTRGGPDTQYF.

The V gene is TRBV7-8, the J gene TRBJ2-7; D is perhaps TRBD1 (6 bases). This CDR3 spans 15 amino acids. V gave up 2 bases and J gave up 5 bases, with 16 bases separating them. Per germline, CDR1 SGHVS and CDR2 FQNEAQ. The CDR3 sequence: CASSLIGTSGDEQYF. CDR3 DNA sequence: TGTGCCAGCAGCTTAATCGGTACATCAGGGGACGAGCAGTACTTC.

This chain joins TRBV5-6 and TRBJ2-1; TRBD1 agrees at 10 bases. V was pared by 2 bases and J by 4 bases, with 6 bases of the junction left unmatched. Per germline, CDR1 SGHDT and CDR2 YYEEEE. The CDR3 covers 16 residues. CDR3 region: CASSLEDRGPYNEQFF. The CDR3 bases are TGTGCCAGCAGCTTAGAAGACAGGGGGCCGTACAATGAGCAGTTCTTC.

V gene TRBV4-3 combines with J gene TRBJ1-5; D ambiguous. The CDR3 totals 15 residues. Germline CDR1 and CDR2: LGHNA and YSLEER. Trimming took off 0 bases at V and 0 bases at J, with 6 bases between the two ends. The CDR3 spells CASSQDSRSNQPQHF. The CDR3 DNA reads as TGCGCCAGCAGCCAAGATAGCCGTAGCAATCAGCCCCAGCATTTT.

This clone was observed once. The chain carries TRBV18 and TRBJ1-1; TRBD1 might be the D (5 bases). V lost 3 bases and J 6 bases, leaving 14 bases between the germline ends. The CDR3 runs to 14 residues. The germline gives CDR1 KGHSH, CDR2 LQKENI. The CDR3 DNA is TGTGCCAGCTCACCGGGGGGGAATAAGGCTGAAGCTTTCTTT. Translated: CASSPGGNKAEAFF.

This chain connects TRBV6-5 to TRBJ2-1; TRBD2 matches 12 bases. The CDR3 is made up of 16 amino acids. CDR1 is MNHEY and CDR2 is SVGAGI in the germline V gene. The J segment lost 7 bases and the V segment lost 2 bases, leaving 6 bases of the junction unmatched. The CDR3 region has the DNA TGTGCCAGCAGTTACACCGGGACTAGCGGGTATAATGAGCAGTTCTTC. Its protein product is CASSYTGTSGYNEQFF.

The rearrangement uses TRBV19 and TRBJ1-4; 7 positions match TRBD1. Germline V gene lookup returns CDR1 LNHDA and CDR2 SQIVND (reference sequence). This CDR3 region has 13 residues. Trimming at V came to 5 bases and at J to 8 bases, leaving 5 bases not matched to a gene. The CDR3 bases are TGTGCCAGTAGTTCGACAGGGACCGAAAAACTGTTTTTT. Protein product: CASSSTGTEKLFF.